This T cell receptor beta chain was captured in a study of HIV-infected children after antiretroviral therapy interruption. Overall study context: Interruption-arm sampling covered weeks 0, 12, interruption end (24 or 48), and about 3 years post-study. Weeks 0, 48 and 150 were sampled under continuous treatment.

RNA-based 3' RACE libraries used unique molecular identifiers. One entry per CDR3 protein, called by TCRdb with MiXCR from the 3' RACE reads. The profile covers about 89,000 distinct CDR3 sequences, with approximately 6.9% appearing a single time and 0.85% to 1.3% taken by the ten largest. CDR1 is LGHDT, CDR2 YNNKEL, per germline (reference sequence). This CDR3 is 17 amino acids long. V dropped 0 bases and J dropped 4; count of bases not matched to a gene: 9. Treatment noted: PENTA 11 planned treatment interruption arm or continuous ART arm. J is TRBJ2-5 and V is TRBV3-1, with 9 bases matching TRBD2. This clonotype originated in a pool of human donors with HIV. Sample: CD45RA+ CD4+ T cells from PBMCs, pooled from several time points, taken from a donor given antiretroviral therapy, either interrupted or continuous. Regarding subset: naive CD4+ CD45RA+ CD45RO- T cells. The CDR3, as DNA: TGTGCCAGCAGCCAAGAGTTAGGGACTAGCTTTGGAGAGACCCAGTACTTC. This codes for CASSQELGTSFGETQYF.